These T cell receptor beta chains were read from a single sample in a study of blood T cell repertoires in COVID-19. The assay was immunoSEQ multiplex PCR, and TCRdb's table has in-frame clones only and misses some. This table has about 110,000 clones, nearly 90% appearing once. Sequencing input: peripheral blood. The receptors originated from a human donor in a cohort sampled during active COVID-19. Both conserved end residues are part of each CDR3. The D gene is left open where the match is weak. A row's size may be missing; if present it is once, few, many or a size class.

CDR3nt,CDR3aa,len,j_gene,d_gene,abundance,v_gene
TGTGCCAGCAGTCTCGGTGCCCTTAGCAATCAGCCCCAGCATTTT,CASSLGALSNQPQHF,15,TRBJ1-5,NA,once,TRBV7-9
TGTGCCAGCAGCCAAGGAGTAAGGTCTGGAAACACCATATATTTT,CASSQGVRSGNTIYF,15,TRBJ1-3,NA,many,TRBV7-2
TGCAGCGTTGAGGGCAGCGGCATTCAGTACTTC,CSVEGSGIQYF,11,TRBJ2-4,NA,NA,TRBV29-1
TGTGCCAGCAGCGGGGCGGGGTTTGGCGCCGGGGAGCTGTTTTTT,CASSGAGFGAGELFF,15,TRBJ2-2,NA,NA,TRBV9
TGTGCCAGCAGTGGGACAAAAGGGTCCTACGAGCAGTACTTC,CASSGTKGSYEQYF,14,TRBJ2-7,NA,NA,TRBV28
TGCAGCGTGGATACAGGGGACTCCTCCTACGAGCAGTACTTC,CSVDTGDSSYEQYF,14,TRBJ2-7,NA,NA,TRBV29-1
TGTGCCAGCGAGGGCGGAACTAGCAATCAGCCCCAGCATTTT,CASEGGTSNQPQHF,14,TRBJ1-5,NA,NA,TRBV28
TGTGCCAGCAGCGTAGGACTAGATGTTACCTTTTACGAGCAGTACTTC,CASSVGLDVTFYEQYF,16,TRBJ2-7,NA,NA,TRBV9
TGTGCTAGTGGTTTGGGGCAGATCCGAGAAAAACTGTTTTTT,CASGLGQIREKLFF,14,TRBJ1-4,NA,NA,TRBV12-5
TGCGCCAGCAGCCGGGATCTGGCTAGGACAGGGGGGAGCGGCTACACCTTC,CASSRDLARTGGSGYTF,17,TRBJ1-2,TRBD1,NA,TRBV4-3
TGTGCCAGCAGTCAGACAGGGGATAATGGCTACACCTTC,CASSQTGDNGYTF,13,TRBJ1-2,TRBD1,NA,TRBV28
TGTGCCTGGAGTGTAGGAAATAGCGGGAGCACAGATACGCAGTATTTT,CAWSVGNSGSTDTQYF,16,TRBJ2-3,TRBD2,NA,TRBV30